This T cell receptor (beta chain) emerged from a study of identical twins. Germline CDR1 SEHNR, CDR2 FQNEAQ (reference sequence). Trimming removed 2 bases from V and 7 bases from J; junction bases left unmatched: 7. This CDR3 has 14 amino acids. TCRdb passed the 5' RACE reads through MiXCR, listing each CDR3 protein once. The sample holds some 500,000 distinct CDR3 sequences, 14% seen once. In its sample, this clonotype was seen many times. The same sample was also used in a study of yellow fever vaccine responses in identical twins.

The sequenced sample was CD4+ T cells sorted from blood. The receptor was isolated from a woman aged 18-29 years in good health. The V call is TRBV7-9, the J call TRBJ2-7, with 8 positions matching TRBD2. CDR3: CASSLYTGGVEQYF. CDR3 DNA: TGTGCCAGCAGCTTATACACCGGGGGGGTAGAGCAGTACTTC.